This T cell receptor beta chain stems from a study of OX40 agonist ivuxolimab in advanced cancers. Generated by immunoSEQ multiplex PCR, the TCRdb table keeps only in-frame clones and is missing some. The table lists almost 20,000 clones, about four fifths of them singletons. With respect to this clone: Its antigen is unidentified.

Deletions cut 3 bases from V and 6 bases from J, with 5 bases between. The CDR3 contains 12 residues. Germline loops: CDR1 PRHDT, CDR2 FYEKMQ (reference sequence). Study observations and caveats: With doses of 0.1 to 3.0 mg/kg, CD4+ and CD8+ blood T cells had undergone clonal expansion by week 6.

The sequencing here drew on CD4+ or CD8+ T cells sorted from blood, taken in a trial of the OX40 agonist ivuxolimab. This TCR was sampled from an adult with an advanced solid tumor such as melanoma, head and neck, liver or kidney cancer. V usage is TRBV13 and J usage is TRBJ2-2, with D unresolved. The CDR3 DNA is TGTGCCAGCAGCTTGAGCCCCGGGGAGCTGTTTTTT. It encodes CASSLSPGELFF.